This T cell receptor beta chain was retrieved from a study of shared clonotypes between healthy human individuals. Per germline, CDR1 MNHEY and CDR2 SVGAGI. The CDR3 is 14 residues long. Between the trimmed V and J ends, which lost 8 bases and 2 bases, there was a span of 15 bases. Produced via immunoSEQ multiplex PCR; TCRdb's table is partial and in-frame only. The sample lists some 510,000 clones, approximately 79% occurring once. The V and J genes are TRBV6-5 and TRBJ1-2; D call uncertain. The receptor's source is a woman aged 40 to 50 in good health. Some clones in this sample may be carry-over from other donors' samples. The source material was PBMCs. The CDR3 region is CASLPRRSNYGYTF. The CDR3, as DNA: TGTGCCAGCCTTCCCAGGAGGAGCAACTATGGCTACACCTTC.